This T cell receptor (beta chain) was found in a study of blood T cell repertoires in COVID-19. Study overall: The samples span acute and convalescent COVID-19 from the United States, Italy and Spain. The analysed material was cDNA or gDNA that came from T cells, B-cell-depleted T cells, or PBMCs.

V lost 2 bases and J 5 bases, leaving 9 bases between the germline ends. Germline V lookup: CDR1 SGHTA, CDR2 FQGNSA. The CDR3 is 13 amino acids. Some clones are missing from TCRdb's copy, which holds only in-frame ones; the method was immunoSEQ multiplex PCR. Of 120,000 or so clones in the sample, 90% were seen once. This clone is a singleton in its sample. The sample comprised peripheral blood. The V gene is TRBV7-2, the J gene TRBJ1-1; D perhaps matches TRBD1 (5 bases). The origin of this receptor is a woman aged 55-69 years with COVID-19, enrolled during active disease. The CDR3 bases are TGTGCCAGCAGCTTACAAGGGGATACTGAAGCTTTCTTT. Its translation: CASSLQGDTEAFF.